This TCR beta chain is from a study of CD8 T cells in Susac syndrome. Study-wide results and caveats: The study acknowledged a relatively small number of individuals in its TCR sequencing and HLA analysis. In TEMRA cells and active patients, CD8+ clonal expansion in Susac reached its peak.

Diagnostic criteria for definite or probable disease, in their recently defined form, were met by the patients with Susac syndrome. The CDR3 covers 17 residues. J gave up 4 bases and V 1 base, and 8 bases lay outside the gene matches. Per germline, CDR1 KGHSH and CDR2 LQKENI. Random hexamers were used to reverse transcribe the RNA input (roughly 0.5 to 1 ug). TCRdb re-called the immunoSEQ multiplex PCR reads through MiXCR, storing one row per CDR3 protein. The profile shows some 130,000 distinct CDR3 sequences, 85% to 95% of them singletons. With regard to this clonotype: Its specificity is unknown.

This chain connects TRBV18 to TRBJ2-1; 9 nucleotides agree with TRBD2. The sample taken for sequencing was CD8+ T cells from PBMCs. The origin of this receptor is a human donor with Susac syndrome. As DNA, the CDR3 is TGTGCCAGCTCACCACTCCTAGCGGGACCCTTATACAATGAGCAGTTCTTC. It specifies CASSPLLAGPLYNEQFF. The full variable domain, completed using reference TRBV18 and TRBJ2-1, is NAGVMQNPRHLVRRRGQEARLRCSPMKGHSHVYWYRQLPEEGLKFMVYLQKENIIDESGMPKERFSAEFPKEGPSILRIQQVVRGDSAAYFCASSPLLAGPLYNEQFFGPGTRLTVL.